Following are 10 T cell receptor beta chains from one sample sequenced in a study of cytomegalovirus exposure and HLA in healthy donors. Both 60 Vbeta primers and 13 Jbeta primers went into the PCR. Clones were read by immunoSEQ multiplex PCR, and TCRdb kept only the in-frame ones, dropping some. Here the sample spans about 200,000 clones, 82% being singletons. The sequencing sample was made of PBMCs. The receptor set was obtained from a man aged 35-49 years in good health and CMV-seropositive.

The chain links TRBV29-1 to TRBJ2-7; D unresolved. The CDR3 totals 12 residues. Germline lookup yields CDR1 SQVTM and CDR2 ANQGSEA. Trimming pared 0 bases from V and 6 bases from J, leaving 9 bases between. CDR3 nucleotides: TGCAGCGTTGAAGATAGCCACGGCGAGCAGTACGTC. Residues: CSVEDSHGEQYV.

This sequence joins TRBV9 and TRBJ2-2; 8 bases map to TRBD2. Germline V gene lookup returns CDR1 SGDLS and CDR2 YYNGEE. The CDR3 totals 16 residues. Losses at the gene ends were 2 bases for V and 2 bases for J; bases not matched to a gene: 5. DNA for the CDR3: TGTGCCAGCAGCGTCAGTAGCGGGATTAACACCGGGGAGCTGTTTTTT. It specifies CASSVSSGINTGELFF.

The V call is TRBV7-2, the J call TRBJ1-4; D is perhaps TRBD1 (5 bases). This CDR3 is built from 15 residues. Germline-derived CDR1 and CDR2 are SGHTA and FQGNSA. Trimming stripped 1 base from V and 3 bases from J, with 9 bases between. CDR3 DNA sequence: TGTGCCAGCAGCTTAGACTGGGGCTCTAATGAAAAACTGTTTTTT. It translates to CASSLDWGSNEKLFF.

This clone appeared once. The chain joins TRBV15 to TRBJ2-2; perhaps TRBD1 as D (6 bases). The ends were cut back, 0 bases at V and 2 bases at J, with 13 bases in the middle. The length of the CDR3 is 17 residues. Germline V lookup: CDR1 LNHNV, CDR2 YYDKDF (reference sequence). The CDR3 DNA reads TGTGCCACCAGCAGAGATCGGGTGACAGGAAACACCGGGGAGCTGTTTTTT. Translating gives CATSRDRVTGNTGELFF. Looking up the rest from reference TRBV15 and TRBJ2-2 gives the full variable domain: DAMVIQNPRYQVTQFGKPVTLSCSQTLNHNVMYWYQQKSSQAPKLLFHYYDKDFNNEADTPDNFQSRRPNTSFCFLDIRSPGLGDTAMYLCATSRDRVTGNTGELFFGEGSRLTVL.

This chain joins TRBV4-1 and TRBJ2-4; 10 bases match TRBD1. The germline V gene encodes CDR1 MGHRA and CDR2 YSYEKL. J was trimmed by 7 bases and V by 3 bases; bases with no gene match: 6. This CDR3 is 15 amino acids long. The DNA for the CDR3 is TGCGCCAGCAGCCAGGGTCCGGGACAGGGGAACATTCAGTACTTC. This sequence encodes CASSQGPGQGNIQYF.

The chain links TRBV6-6 to TRBJ2-1, with D tentatively TRBD1 (5 bases). CDR3 size: 16 residues. Trimming pared 2 bases from V and 0 bases from J, leaving 11 bases between. Germline CDR1 reads MNHNY; CDR2 reads SVGAGI (reference sequence). CDR3 amino acids: CASSYAGPSSYNEQFF. The DNA for the CDR3 is TGTGCCAGCAGTTACGCAGGGCCCAGCTCCTACAATGAGCAGTTCTTC.

The CDR3 spells CASSFEPDTQYF. The CDR3 nucleotides read TGTGCCAGCAGCTTCGAGCCAGATACGCAGTATTTT. The V call is TRBV7-6, the J call TRBJ2-3; D not certain. The germline V gene encodes CDR1 SGHVS and CDR2 FNYEAQ. The CDR3 length is 12 residues. V was trimmed by 3 bases and J by 4 bases, leaving 5 bases between them.

The V gene is TRBV6-1, the J gene TRBJ2-7; 8 bases map to TRBD1. The length of the CDR3 is 13 residues. CDR1 is MNHNS and CDR2 is SASEGT in the germline V gene. Losses at the gene ends were 6 bases for V and 3 bases for J; bases not matched to a gene: 4. The CDR3 DNA sequence: TGTGCCAGCAGCCTCGGGACAGGCTACGAGCAGTACGTC. It yields the protein CASSLGTGYEQYV.

The rearrangement links TRBV6-1 to TRBJ2-7; D remains ambiguous. The germline V and J ends were trimmed by 1 base and 0 bases, with 10 bases remaining between them. The CDR3 is 15 residues long. Germline assignment: CDR1 MNHNS and CDR2 SASEGT. This CDR3 is CASSEGSILSYEQYF. CDR3 nucleotide sequence: TGTGCCAGCAGTGAAGGCAGTATCCTCTCCTACGAGCAGTACTTC.

This clone was observed a handful of times. The genes are TRBV5-1 and TRBJ1-1, with D possibly TRBD1 on 5 matching bases. This CDR3 has 15 amino acids. Deletions cut 0 bases from V and 4 bases from J, with 13 bases between. Germline-derived CDR1 and CDR2 are SGHRS and YFSETQ. In nucleotides, the CDR3 is TGCGCCAGCAGCTTGGGGGGGGAACGGGGCACTGAAGCTTTCTTT. It codes for CASSLGGERGTEAFF.